This T cell receptor beta chain was identified in a study of blood T cells in healthy people across ages (dated by TCRdb to about 2015). At the level of the whole study: Template switching captured roughly one uniquely barcoded TCR beta cDNA molecule per two T cells in model experiments. Two additional independent replicas of 1 million unique cDNA reads from the same blood draw were analyzed for two donors (one aged 18 to 30 and one aged 80 or older). Age-related changes in TCR beta repertoire diversity were measured in the study by deep sequencing normalized with unique cDNA molecular identifiers. Donors were grouped into four age groups: young (average about 15 years), middle-aged (under 40), aged (about 59) and long-lived (approximately 78). To avoid experimental bias, donors of different ages were distributed randomly across sequencing lanes.

Donors were roughly 40 systemically healthy Caucasian individuals from Russia aged roughly 6 to 90 years. About 9.8 milliliters of peripheral blood were drawn from each donor into EDTA-treated Vacutainer tubes. Ficoll-Paque density-gradient centrifugation was used to isolate PBMCs, with at least 7 million per sample. Trizol reagent was used to extract total RNA from PBMCs, with at least 5 micrograms per sample. For every donor, an aliquot of PBMCs went through flow cytometry to measure the percentages of naive CD45RAhigh/CD27high T cells. The library came from 5' RACE. Sequencer: Illumina HiSeq 2500. The second PCR ran for roughly 7 to 11 cycles and used a J-beta primer mix along with a sample-barcoded 5' primer. A unique molecular identifier was introduced onto each TCR beta cDNA molecule by a template-switch 5' adaptor carrying 12 random nucleotides. At least 2.5 million CDR3-containing paired-end reads were obtained from each sample. The Mint cDNA synthesis kit, primed by a TRBC-specific oligonucleotide, was used to synthesize first-strand cDNA from all RNA. Following uracil-DNA glycosylase treatment, a first 18-cycle PCR with universal primers M1SS and BC2_uni_R was performed on all cDNA. The original pipeline was this. Normalization of each sample was performed by random selection of 1 million high-quality reads, each carrying a distinct molecular identifier. Reads with shared molecular identifiers were discarded instead of being binned into consensus sequences. MiTCR, set to a Q25 quality threshold and the strictest error-elimination algorithm, was used for CDR3 identification, clonotype clustering and error correction. A nonparametric unseen species model with Euler transformation was used to estimate a lower bound on total TCR beta diversity. TCRdb trimmed public reads at Q25 via fastp, called clones via MiXCR and kept in-frame beta chains. Identical CDR3 proteins give one entry, which carries the most common genes and DNA. These V and J calls are TCRdb output, not the study's own analysis. This sample comprises about 1.4 million distinct CDR3 sequences, approximately 59% of them detected only once. The ten largest clones take up over 6.5% of the sample.

Broad study findings and their caveats: Estimates of total diversity based on one million sequenced T cells were regarded as lower bounds and as underestimates. The percentage of naive T cells measured by flow cytometry correlated strongly with observed TCR beta diversity. Compared with the aged group, more naive CD4+ T cells, fewer expanded clones and increased TCR diversity were shown by the long-lived group, suggesting age selection. Bulk unsorted PBMC profiling prevented conclusive comparison of naive and antigen-experienced compartments. As age increased, observed TCR beta diversity per million T cells dropped in a roughly linear way, and a significant reduction was already evident by age roughly 40. The CMV infection status of donors was not known, potentially confounding age-related changes in expanded clonotypes.

The CDR3 spans 14 residues, from the cysteine through the phenylalanine. The only DNA kept is the CDR3, 42 bases in frame from the first base. V loses 2 bases of germline sequence and J loses 8 bases, and the interval between the two ends is 12 bases. According to the germline V gene, CDR1 reads MNHNS and CDR2 reads SASEGT. On this clonotype itself: Its antigen is currently not known. No much larger clone is present one base from it, and per-base qualities are unavailable.

The receptor's source is a man aged 18 to 30 in good health. This chain is built from TRBV6-1 and TRBJ2-2, with the D gene call left open. The material sequenced was blood. The CDR3 region reads CASSEFPSAGELFF. The DNA sequence is as follows: TGTGCCAGCAGTGAATTTCCTTCAGCGGGGGAGCTGTTTTTT.